A single sample gave rise to the 4 T cell receptor beta chains below, sequenced in a study of blood T cell repertoires in COVID-19. Assay: immunoSEQ multiplex PCR; the TCRdb copy retains only in-frame clones and omits some. Found here are around 300,000 clones, approximately 88% of them singletons; the top ten hold 4%. Input material: peripheral blood. All receptors come from a woman aged 45-65 years with active or convalescent COVID-19.

The chain is built from TRBV29-1 and TRBJ2-2; 15 nucleotides line up with TRBD2. J lost 3 bases, V lost 4 bases, and 0 bases had no gene match. CDR3 length: 15 residues. Germline V gene sequence: CDR1 SQVTM, CDR2 ANQGSEA. CDR3 in DNA: TGCAGCGTTGGGACTAGCGGGAGGGACACCGGGGAGCTGTTTTTT. Amino acids: CSVGTSGRDTGELFF.

The genes are TRBV29-1 and TRBJ2-1; 12 bases line up with TRBD2. V was pared by 6 bases and J by 5 bases, with 2 bases of the junction left unmatched. Germline CDR1 reads SQVTM; CDR2 reads ANQGSEA. The CDR3 runs to 13 residues. The CDR3 here is CSVRLAGDNEQFF. DNA of the CDR3: TGCAGCGTAAGACTAGCGGGAGACAATGAGCAGTTCTTC.

The chain links TRBV6-6 to TRBJ1-2; maybe TRBD1 (6 bases). Germline lookup yields CDR1 MNHNY and CDR2 SVGAGI (reference sequence). This CDR3 comprises 12 residues. Deletions cut 5 bases from V and 7 bases from J, with 11 bases between. The CDR3 region has the DNA TGTGCCAGCAGTCAACAGGGATCTGGCTACACCTTC. Protein: CASSQQGSGYTF.

The V gene is TRBV25-1, the J gene TRBJ1-6; a weak D match, TRBD1 (6 bases). CDR1 and CDR2 (germline): MGHDK, SYGVNS. The V gene lost 6 bases and the J gene lost 9 bases, with 12 bases spanning the gap. The CDR3 length is 13 residues. CDR3 nucleotides: TGTGCCAGCAGCCCAGTGGGGGCTTCACCCCTCCACTTT. This codes for CASSPVGASPLHF.